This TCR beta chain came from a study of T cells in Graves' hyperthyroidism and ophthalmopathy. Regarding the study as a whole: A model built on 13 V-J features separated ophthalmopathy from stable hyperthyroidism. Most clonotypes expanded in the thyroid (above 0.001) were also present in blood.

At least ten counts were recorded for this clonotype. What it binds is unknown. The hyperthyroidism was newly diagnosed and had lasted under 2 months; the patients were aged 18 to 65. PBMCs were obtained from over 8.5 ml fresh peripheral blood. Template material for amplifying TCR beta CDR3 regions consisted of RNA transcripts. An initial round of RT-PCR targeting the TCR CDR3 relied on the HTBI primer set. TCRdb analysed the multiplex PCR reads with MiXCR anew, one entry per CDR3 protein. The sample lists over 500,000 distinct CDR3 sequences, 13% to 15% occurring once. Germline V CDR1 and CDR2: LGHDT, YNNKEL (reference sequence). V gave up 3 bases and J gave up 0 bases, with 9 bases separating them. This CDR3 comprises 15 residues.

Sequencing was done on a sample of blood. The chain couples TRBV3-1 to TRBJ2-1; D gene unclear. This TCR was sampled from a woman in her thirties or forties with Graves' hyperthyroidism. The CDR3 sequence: CASSQSRYSYNEQFF. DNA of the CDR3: TGTGCCAGCAGCCAGAGCCGTTACTCCTACAATGAGCAGTTCTTC.